Below, 5 T cell receptor beta chains from the same sample are listed, as sequenced in a study of T cell responses to AZD1222 COVID-19 vaccine. Measured with immunoSEQ multiplex PCR; TCRdb has only the in-frame clones, and not every one. The table records about 110,000 clones, about nine tenths of them present only once. The source material was peripheral blood, sampled 28 days after the second AZD1222 dose. Every receptor here comes from an adult who received the AZD1222 COVID-19 vaccine.

The chain has TRBV4-2 and TRBJ2-7; 11 bases are shared with TRBD2. CDR1 is LGHNA, CDR2 YNFKEQ, per germline. V shed 0 bases and J 2 bases; nucleotides not matched to a gene: 0. The CDR3 is 15 residues long. The CDR3 bases are TGTGCCAGCAGCCAAGATAGCGGGGGGGCCTACGAGCAGTACTTC. Residues: CASSQDSGGAYEQYF.

The rearrangement joins TRBV5-1 to TRBJ2-1, with no clear D. The CDR3 extends over 16 amino acids. Trimming took 0 bases from V and 2 from J, leaving 12 bases between them. Germline V CDR1 and CDR2: SGHRS, YFSETQ. CDR3 DNA sequence: TGCGCCAGCAGCTTGGCCGGTCAGAATACCTACAATGAGCAGTTCTTC. Translating gives CASSLAGQNTYNEQFF.

The chain is built from TRBV7-8 and TRBJ2-3; D is ambiguous. V was clipped by 1 base and J by 4 bases, with 15 bases between them. Germline loops: CDR1 SGHVS, CDR2 FQNEAQ. The CDR3 totals 16 residues. CDR3 DNA sequence: TGTGCCAGCAGCTTAGGATCCTTTTACGGTTCAGATACGCAGTATTTT. It yields the protein CASSLGSFYGSDTQYF.

This chain connects TRBV6-1 to TRBJ1-5, with 9 bases that match TRBD1. Unmatched junction bases numbered 10, after V lost 0 bases and J lost 7 bases. From germline, CDR1 is MNHNS and CDR2 SASEGT. CDR3 size: 17 residues. The CDR3 DNA is TGTGCCAGCAGTGAAGCAGCCGGGACAGGGATTGTGCAGCCCCAGCATTTT. Translation: CASSEAAGTGIVQPQHF.

V is TRBV4-2 and J is TRBJ1-3; TRBD1 might be the D (5 bases). CDR1 is LGHNA and CDR2 is YNFKEQ in the germline V gene. V was shortened by 1 base and J by 3 bases, with 10 bases between the two germline ends. The CDR3 loop spans 15 amino acids. The CDR3 here is CASSQVGGSGNTIYF. As DNA, the CDR3 is TGTGCCAGCAGCCAAGTGGGGGGGAGTGGAAACACCATATATTTT.